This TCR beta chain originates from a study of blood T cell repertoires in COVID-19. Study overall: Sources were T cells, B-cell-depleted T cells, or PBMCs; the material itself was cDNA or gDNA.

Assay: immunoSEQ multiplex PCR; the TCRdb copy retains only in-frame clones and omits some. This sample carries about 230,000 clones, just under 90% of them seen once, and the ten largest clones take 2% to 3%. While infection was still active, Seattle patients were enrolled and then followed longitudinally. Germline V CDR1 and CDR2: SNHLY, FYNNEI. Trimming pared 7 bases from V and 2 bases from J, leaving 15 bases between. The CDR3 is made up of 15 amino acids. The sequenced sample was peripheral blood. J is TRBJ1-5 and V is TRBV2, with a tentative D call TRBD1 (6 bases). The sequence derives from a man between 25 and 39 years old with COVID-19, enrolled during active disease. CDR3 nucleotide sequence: TGTGCCAGCAAGGGGGAGGGCCGGCGCAATCAGCCCCAGCATTTT. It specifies CASKGEGRRNQPQHF.